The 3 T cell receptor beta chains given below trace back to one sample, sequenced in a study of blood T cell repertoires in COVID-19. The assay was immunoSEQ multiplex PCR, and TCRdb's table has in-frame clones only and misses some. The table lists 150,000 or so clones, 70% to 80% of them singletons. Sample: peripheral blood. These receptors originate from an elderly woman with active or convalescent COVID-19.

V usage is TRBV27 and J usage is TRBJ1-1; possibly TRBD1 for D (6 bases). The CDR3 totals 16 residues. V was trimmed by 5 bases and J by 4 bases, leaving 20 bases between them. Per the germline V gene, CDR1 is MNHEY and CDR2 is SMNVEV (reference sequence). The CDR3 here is CASSMDRRELGTEAFF. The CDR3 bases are TGTGCCAGCAGTATGGACAGACGCGAATTGGGCACTGAAGCTTTCTTT.

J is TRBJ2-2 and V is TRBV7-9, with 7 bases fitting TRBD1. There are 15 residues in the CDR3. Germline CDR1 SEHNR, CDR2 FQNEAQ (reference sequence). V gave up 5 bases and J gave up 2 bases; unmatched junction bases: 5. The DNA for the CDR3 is TGTGCCAGCAGCCGTGGGACAGTAAACACCGGGGAGCTGTTTTTT. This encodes CASSRGTVNTGELFF.

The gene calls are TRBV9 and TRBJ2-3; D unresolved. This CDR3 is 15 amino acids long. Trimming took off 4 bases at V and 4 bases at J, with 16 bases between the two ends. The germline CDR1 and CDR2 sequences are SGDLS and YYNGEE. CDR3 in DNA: TGTGCCAGCAGCTCCACCCCGTCTGCGGCAGATACGCAGTATTTT. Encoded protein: CASSSTPSAADTQYF. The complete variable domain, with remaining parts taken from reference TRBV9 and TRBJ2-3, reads DSGVTQTPKHLITATGQRVTLRCSPRSGDLSVYWYQQSLDQGLQFLIQYYNGEERAKGNILERFSAQQFPDLHSELNLSSLELGDSALYFCASSSTPSAADTQYFGPGTRLTVL.